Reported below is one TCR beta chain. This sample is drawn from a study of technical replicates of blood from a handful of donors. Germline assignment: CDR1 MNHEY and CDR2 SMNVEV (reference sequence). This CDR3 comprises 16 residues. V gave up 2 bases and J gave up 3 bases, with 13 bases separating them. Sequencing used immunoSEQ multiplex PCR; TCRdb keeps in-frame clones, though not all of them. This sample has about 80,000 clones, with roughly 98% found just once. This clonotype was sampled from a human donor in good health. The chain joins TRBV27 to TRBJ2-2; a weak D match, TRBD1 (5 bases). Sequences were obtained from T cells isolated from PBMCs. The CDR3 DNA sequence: TGTGCCAGCAGTTTAACGGTACCAGGGTACACCGGGGAGCTGTTTTTT. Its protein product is CASSLTVPGYTGELFF.